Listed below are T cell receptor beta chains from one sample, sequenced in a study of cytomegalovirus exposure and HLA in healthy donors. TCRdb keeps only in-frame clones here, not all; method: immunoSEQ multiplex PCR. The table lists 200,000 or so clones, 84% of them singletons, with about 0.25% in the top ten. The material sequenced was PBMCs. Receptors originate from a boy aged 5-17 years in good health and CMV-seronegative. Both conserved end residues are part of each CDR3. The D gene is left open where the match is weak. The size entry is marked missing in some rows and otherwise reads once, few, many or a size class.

CDR3nt: TGTGCCATCAGTGATCTCGCGGAGGCCGGGGAGCTGTTTTTT; CDR3aa: CAISDLAEAGELFF; j_gene: TRBJ2-2; len: 14; abundance: .; v_gene: TRBV10-3; d_gene: .
CDR3nt: TGTGCCAGCAGTAAGGGGATAAAATACACAGATACGCAGTATTTT; CDR3aa: CASSKGIKYTDTQYF; j_gene: TRBJ2-3; len: 15; abundance: few; v_gene: TRBV14; d_gene: .
CDR3nt: TGTGCCAGCAGTTACTCGGAACTAGCGGTTTACAATGAGCAGTTCTTC; CDR3aa: CASSYSELAVYNEQFF; j_gene: TRBJ2-1; len: 16; abundance: few; v_gene: TRBV6-5; d_gene: TRBD2
CDR3nt: TGTGCCAGCAGTGAAGTAATGTCGGGTGTCTATGGCTACACCTTC; CDR3aa: CASSEVMSGVYGYTF; j_gene: TRBJ1-2; len: 15; abundance: once; v_gene: TRBV2; d_gene: .
CDR3nt: TGTGCCAGCAGCTTAGTCAGGACAGCTAACTATGGCTACACCTTC; CDR3aa: CASSLVRTANYGYTF; j_gene: TRBJ1-2; len: 15; abundance: few; v_gene: TRBV11-2; d_gene: .
CDR3nt: TGTGCCAGCAGCCAAGCAGGGGGTGTGAACACTGAAGCTTTCTTT; CDR3aa: CASSQAGGVNTEAFF; j_gene: TRBJ1-1; len: 15; abundance: .; v_gene: TRBV14; d_gene: TRBD1
CDR3nt: TGCGCCAGCACCGGCCTAGAAATCGGGGGGCACAATGAGCAGTTCTTC; CDR3aa: CASTGLEIGGHNEQFF; j_gene: TRBJ2-1; len: 16; abundance: few; v_gene: TRBV10-1; d_gene: .
CDR3nt: TGCAGCGTTGATCGTTTGGGGCTGAACACTGAAGCTTTCTTT; CDR3aa: CSVDRLGLNTEAFF; j_gene: TRBJ1-1; len: 14; abundance: once; v_gene: TRBV29-1; d_gene: .
CDR3nt: TGTGCCAGCAGTTATGAGGGCAGGGGGGTAAATGAGCAGTTCTTC; CDR3aa: CASSYEGRGVNEQFF; j_gene: TRBJ2-1; len: 15; abundance: .; v_gene: TRBV6-5; d_gene: .
CDR3nt: TGTGCCAGCAGTTACCGCACAGGGGTGAACACTGAAGCTTTCTTT; CDR3aa: CASSYRTGVNTEAFF; j_gene: TRBJ1-1; len: 15; abundance: .; v_gene: TRBV6-6; d_gene: TRBD1
CDR3nt: TGTGCCACCAGCAGGTATTCGGGACTAGAGTTTTTCTTC; CDR3aa: CATSRYSGLEFFF; j_gene: TRBJ2-7; len: 13; abundance: .; v_gene: TRBV15; d_gene: TRBD2
CDR3nt: TGTGCCAGCAGTAGGGGGACAGGTAAAACCTACGAGCAGTACTTC; CDR3aa: CASSRGTGKTYEQYF; j_gene: TRBJ2-7; len: 15; abundance: .; v_gene: TRBV6-5; d_gene: TRBD1
CDR3nt: TGTGCCTGGAGTGTTTCCGGGACAGGGTTTAATCAGCCCCAGCATTTT; CDR3aa: CAWSVSGTGFNQPQHF; j_gene: TRBJ1-5; len: 16; abundance: .; v_gene: TRBV30; d_gene: TRBD1
CDR3nt: TGTGCCAGCAGTCCCACTAGGAGTTACACAGATACGCAGTATTTT; CDR3aa: CASSPTRSYTDTQYF; j_gene: TRBJ2-3; len: 15; abundance: .; v_gene: TRBV6-1; d_gene: .
CDR3nt: TGTGCCTGGAGTGTAAAGGTCGGCGGGAGCGCGAACACCGGGGAGCTGTTTTTT; CDR3aa: CAWSVKVGGSANTGELFF; j_gene: TRBJ2-2; len: 18; abundance: .; v_gene: TRBV30; d_gene: TRBD2
CDR3nt: TGTGCCAGCAGCGAGCCGGGAAGATACTACAATGAGCAGTTCTTC; CDR3aa: CASSEPGRYYNEQFF; j_gene: TRBJ2-1; len: 15; abundance: .; v_gene: TRBV7-9; d_gene: .
CDR3nt: TGCGCCAGCAGTGAGCGGGGGAACAATGAGCAGTTCTTC; CDR3aa: CASSERGNNEQFF; j_gene: TRBJ2-1; len: 13; abundance: .; v_gene: TRBV10-1; d_gene: .
CDR3nt: TGTGCCAGCAGCTTGGGACAGGGGGCCTCTTCCCTCCACTTT; CDR3aa: CASSLGQGASSLHF; j_gene: TRBJ1-6; len: 14; abundance: .; v_gene: TRBV7-3; d_gene: TRBD1
CDR3nt: TGTGCCAGCAGCGCGTCTCTAGCGGGAGGGCGACATACGCAGTATTTT; CDR3aa: CASSASLAGGRHTQYF; j_gene: TRBJ2-3; len: 16; abundance: .; v_gene: TRBV9; d_gene: TRBD2
CDR3nt: TGTGCCAGCAGTGAAGACGGCCCGGGGGGCTCCTACGAGCAGTACTTC; CDR3aa: CASSEDGPGGSYEQYF; j_gene: TRBJ2-7; len: 16; abundance: .; v_gene: TRBV6-1; d_gene: TRBD2
CDR3nt: TGCGCCAGCAGCTTGGATGCAGGGCGGACAGATACGCAGTATTTT; CDR3aa: CASSLDAGRTDTQYF; j_gene: TRBJ2-3; len: 15; abundance: .; v_gene: TRBV5-1; d_gene: .
CDR3nt: TGCGCCAGCAGCCTTAGCGGGAAGAGCTCCTACGAGCAGTACTTC; CDR3aa: CASSLSGKSSYEQYF; j_gene: TRBJ2-7; len: 15; abundance: .; v_gene: TRBV5-1; d_gene: TRBD2
CDR3nt: TGTGCCAGCAGCATAACGACAGGATCCTCCTACGAGCAGTACTTC; CDR3aa: CASSITTGSSYEQYF; j_gene: TRBJ2-7; len: 15; abundance: .; v_gene: TRBV13; d_gene: .
CDR3nt: TGTGCCAGCAGCCCCCGGGTCTCCAACCGAAGTGGCTACACCTTC; CDR3aa: CASSPRVSNRSGYTF; j_gene: TRBJ1-2; len: 15; abundance: .; v_gene: TRBV7-2; d_gene: .
CDR3nt: TGTGCCAGCAGTTTGCCAGACACCCCATGGAGCTACACCTTC; CDR3aa: CASSLPDTPWSYTF; j_gene: TRBJ1-2; len: 14; abundance: .; v_gene: TRBV28; d_gene: .
CDR3nt: TGTGCCGCTATCCGGGGGCAGGGGGCTTCCTATGGCTACACCTTC; CDR3aa: CAAIRGQGASYGYTF; j_gene: TRBJ1-2; len: 15; abundance: .; v_gene: TRBV27; d_gene: TRBD1
CDR3nt: TGTGCCAGCAGTGAAGCGGGGACAGGGCTTGGCTACACCTTC; CDR3aa: CASSEAGTGLGYTF; j_gene: TRBJ1-2; len: 14; abundance: .; v_gene: TRBV6-1; d_gene: TRBD1
CDR3nt: TGCAGCGCCACCCTAAGGGGTGACACTGAAGCTTTCTTT; CDR3aa: CSATLRGDTEAFF; j_gene: TRBJ1-1; len: 13; abundance: .; v_gene: TRBV29-1; d_gene: .
CDR3nt: TGTGCCAGCAGTTTAAAAAACAGGGGGGCAGATACGCAGTATTTT; CDR3aa: CASSLKNRGADTQYF; j_gene: TRBJ2-3; len: 15; abundance: .; v_gene: TRBV27; d_gene: TRBD1
CDR3nt: TGTGCCAGCAGGAGGACAGGGCTAGAAAAACTGTTTTTT; CDR3aa: CASRRTGLEKLFF; j_gene: TRBJ1-4; len: 13; abundance: few; v_gene: TRBV6-5; d_gene: TRBD1
CDR3nt: TGCGCCAGCAGCCTCGACACAGGGGTTAACACTGAAGCTTTCTTT; CDR3aa: CASSLDTGVNTEAFF; j_gene: TRBJ1-1; len: 15; abundance: .; v_gene: TRBV4-3; d_gene: TRBD1
CDR3nt: TGTGCCAGCAGCTTTGAGACTCGCGCCTACGAGCAGTACTTC; CDR3aa: CASSFETRAYEQYF; j_gene: TRBJ2-7; len: 14; abundance: few; v_gene: TRBV7-2; d_gene: .
CDR3nt: TGTGCCACTACGGACAGGGAAACCGGGGAGCTGTTTTTT; CDR3aa: CATTDRETGELFF; j_gene: TRBJ2-2; len: 13; abundance: .; v_gene: TRBV9; d_gene: TRBD1
CDR3nt: TGTGCCAGCAGCGTAGGGGACAGTTACACTGAAGCTTTCTTT; CDR3aa: CASSVGDSYTEAFF; j_gene: TRBJ1-1; len: 14; abundance: .; v_gene: TRBV9; d_gene: TRBD1
CDR3nt: TGTGCCAGCACCGTGACTAGCGGGAGGTCGGATACGCAGTATTTT; CDR3aa: CASTVTSGRSDTQYF; j_gene: TRBJ2-3; len: 15; abundance: .; v_gene: TRBV28; d_gene: TRBD2
CDR3nt: TGCGCCAGCAAGGTTAGTGACACTGAGGCTTTCTTT; CDR3aa: CASKVSDTEAFF; j_gene: TRBJ1-1; len: 12; abundance: .; v_gene: TRBV5-1; d_gene: .
CDR3nt: TGTGCCAGCAGCCAAGATTCAGGCACGCTAAGAAGTTCACCCCTCCACTTT; CDR3aa: CASSQDSGTLRSSPLHF; j_gene: TRBJ1-6; len: 17; abundance: .; v_gene: TRBV4-2; d_gene: .
CDR3nt: TGTGCCAGTAGCGCATCCGGACTCCAGCCGGGCTACACCTTC; CDR3aa: CASSASGLQPGYTF; j_gene: TRBJ1-2; len: 14; abundance: .; v_gene: TRBV19; d_gene: .
CDR3nt: TGTGCCAGCAGCCAAGCAAATAGCAATCAGCCCCAGCATTTT; CDR3aa: CASSQANSNQPQHF; j_gene: TRBJ1-5; len: 14; abundance: .; v_gene: TRBV4-2; d_gene: .
CDR3nt: TGTGCCAGCAGCGTAGACGGGACTAATTACGATGAGCAGTTCTTC; CDR3aa: CASSVDGTNYDEQFF; j_gene: TRBJ2-1; len: 15; abundance: .; v_gene: TRBV9; d_gene: TRBD2
CDR3nt: TGTTCCAGCAGCTCCACAGGGGGCGGTCAGCCCCAGCATTTT; CDR3aa: CSSSSTGGGQPQHF; j_gene: TRBJ1-5; len: 14; abundance: .; v_gene: TRBV7-9; d_gene: TRBD1
CDR3nt: TGTGCCAGCAGCGTACGACAGAACTCTGGAAACACCATATATTTT; CDR3aa: CASSVRQNSGNTIYF; j_gene: TRBJ1-3; len: 15; abundance: .; v_gene: TRBV9; d_gene: .
CDR3nt: TGTGCCAGCAGCTTGGGACAGACACTCAATGAGCAGTTCTTC; CDR3aa: CASSLGQTLNEQFF; j_gene: TRBJ2-1; len: 14; abundance: .; v_gene: TRBV5-8; d_gene: .
CDR3nt: TGTGCCCTCGACACCCTTCCGACAGTTTCCCCACTCTTC; CDR3aa: CALDTLPTVSPLF; j_gene: TRBJ2-7; len: 13; abundance: .; v_gene: TRBV7-9; d_gene: .
CDR3nt: TGCGCCAGCGGCAGGTACGAGGACATATGGGATCAGCCCCAGCATTTT; CDR3aa: CASGRYEDIWDQPQHF; j_gene: TRBJ1-5; len: 16; abundance: few; v_gene: TRBV23-1; d_gene: .
CDR3nt: TGTGCCACCAGCAGAGATCAGGCGGGCTATGGCTACACCTTC; CDR3aa: CATSRDQAGYGYTF; j_gene: TRBJ1-2; len: 14; abundance: .; v_gene: TRBV15; d_gene: .
CDR3nt: TGTGCCAGCAGCTTAGAGGGTCTGGGGACAGGGGGTTCCCCCTATGGCTACACCTTC; CDR3aa: CASSLEGLGTGGSPYGYTF; j_gene: TRBJ1-2; len: 19; abundance: .; v_gene: TRBV13; d_gene: TRBD1
CDR3nt: TGTGCCAGCAGTGAAGGGACAGGGTTTGAAAAACTGTTTTTT; CDR3aa: CASSEGTGFEKLFF; j_gene: TRBJ1-4; len: 14; abundance: many; v_gene: TRBV6-1; d_gene: TRBD1